These 17 T cell receptor beta chains came from one sample sequenced in a study of graft-versus-host responses after intestinal transplantation. Graft material was processed, releasing intraepithelial and lamina propria lymphocytes. TCRdb keeps only in-frame clones here, not all; method: immunoSEQ multiplex PCR. The sample includes fewer than 25,000 clones, around three quarters of them seen just once. The sequencing used ileum tissue, collected 12 days after intestinal transplant. The receptor source for this set is a human patient who received an intestinal transplant, so some T cells may come from the graft donor.

V is TRBV18 and J is TRBJ1-6, with no clear D. Between the trimmed V and J ends, which lost 6 bases and 4 bases, there was a span of 13 bases. CDR1 is KGHSH, CDR2 LQKENI, per germline. The CDR3 has 15 amino acids. The chain's CDR3 is CASSQGAHYNSPLHF. The CDR3 bases are TGTGCCAGCTCCCAAGGAGCCCATTATAATTCACCCCTCCACTTT.

The V and J genes are TRBV2 and TRBJ1-6; 8 nucleotides align to TRBD1. The CDR3 covers 14 residues. V shed 7 bases and J 8 bases; nucleotides not matched to a gene: 7. Per the germline V gene, CDR1 is SNHLY and CDR2 is FYNNEI. The CDR3 protein is CASTRQGSDSPLHF. The CDR3 DNA is TGTGCCAGCACCAGACAGGGGTCAGATTCACCCCTCCACTTT.

The chain employs TRBV6-6 and TRBJ1-4; unclear D gene. This CDR3 has 14 residues. V lost 2 bases and J 8 bases, leaving 12 bases between the germline ends. In germline, CDR1 is MNHNY, CDR2 SVGAGI (reference sequence). The CDR3 protein is CASSYQSPREKLFF. CDR3 nucleotide sequence: TGTGCCAGCAGTTACCAGAGCCCGCGGGAAAAACTGTTTTTT.

The V call is TRBV27, the J call TRBJ1-5, with TRBD1 as a possible D gene (6 bases). The CDR3 runs 14 residues. CDR1 MNHEY and CDR2 SMNVEV come from the germline V gene (reference sequence). Trimming removed 6 bases from V and 2 bases from J, with 11 bases in between. As DNA, the CDR3 is TGTGCCAGCAGCACAGGGCTTGGCAATCAGCCCCAGCATTTT. Translation gives CASSTGLGNQPQHF.

This clone was seen just once. V and J are TRBV9 and TRBJ2-1; 8 positions agree with TRBD1. The V gene end was trimmed by 0 bases and the J gene end by 2 bases; junction bases not matched to a gene: 1. CDR1 and CDR2 from the germline V gene are SGDLS and YYNGEE. The CDR3 runs 15 residues. In DNA form, the CDR3 reads TGTGCCAGCAGCGTAGCCAGGGGGCCCTACAATGAGCAGTTCTTC. It yields the protein CASSVARGPYNEQFF.

This chain uses TRBV13 with TRBJ1-5; TRBD1 might be the D (6 bases). V shed 4 bases and J shed 8 bases, with 12 bases lying between them. The CDR3 contains 13 residues. The germline gives CDR1 PRHDT, CDR2 FYEKMQ (reference sequence). As DNA, the CDR3 is TGTGCCAGCAGCTCGAGGGGGGGAGAGCCCCAGCATTTT. It is translated as CASSSRGGEPQHF.

The chain combines TRBV16 with TRBJ2-7; no clear D. Looked up from germline, CDR1 is KGHSY and CDR2 is FQNENV. The CDR3 length is 13 residues. V was shortened by 4 bases and J by 2 bases, with 9 bases between the two germline ends. The CDR3 region has the DNA TGTGCCAGCAGCCCGGTTTCGACCTACGAGCAGTACTTC. Encoded protein: CASSPVSTYEQYF.

This chain links TRBV9 with TRBJ1-2; D might be TRBD1 (5 bases). The CDR3 covers 15 residues. The germline V gene encodes CDR1 SGDLS and CDR2 YYNGEE. V was cut by 4 bases and J by 7 bases, with 20 bases left in between. Here the CDR3 DNA reads TGTGCCAGCAGCCCCGCCTCCGGGGCAGCGGGTGGCTACACCTTC. It specifies CASSPASGAAGGYTF.

The J gene is TRBJ2-1, the V gene TRBV6-4, with a weak D call TRBD2 (7 bases). The CDR3 contains 15 residues. Germline V gene lookup returns CDR1 MRHNA and CDR2 SNTAGT. V shed 6 bases and J shed 10 bases, with 22 bases lying between them. The chain's CDR3 is CASSPSGGARGEQFF. The DNA for the CDR3 is TGTGCCAGCAGCCCCTCGGGGGGTGCCAGGGGAGAGCAGTTCTTC.

This chain uses TRBV5-4 with TRBJ2-7, with a tentative D call TRBD1 (5 bases). Germline V CDR1 and CDR2: SGHNT, YYREEE (reference sequence). The CDR3 consists of 17 residues. Deletions cut 0 bases from V and 0 bases from J, with 16 bases between. DNA for the CDR3: TGTGCCAGCAGCTTGGTGGGGCTTGGCAGGGTCTCCTACGAGCAGTACTTC. The encoded protein is CASSLVGLGRVSYEQYF.

The genes are TRBV30 and TRBJ1-2; 7 bases map to TRBD1. The germline gives CDR1 GTSNPN, CDR2 SVGIG (reference sequence). The CDR3 totals 12 residues. Trimming cost V 7 bases and J 4 bases; bases outside gene matches: 6. This chain's CDR3 is CALGGAGYGYTF. The CDR3 DNA sequence: TGTGCCTTAGGGGGCGCAGGCTATGGCTACACCTTC.

This clone was counted between two and nine times. The chain is built from TRBV27 and TRBJ2-7, with D unresolved. V was clipped by 8 bases and J by 1 base, with 12 bases between them. The CDR3 contains 13 residues. Per the germline V gene, CDR1 is MNHEY and CDR2 is SMNVEV (reference sequence). For the CDR3, the DNA is TGTGCCAGCGGTGAACAGAGATCCTACGAGCAGTACTTC. This codes for CASGEQRSYEQYF.

The V gene is TRBV9, the J gene TRBJ2-3; D remains ambiguous. Trimming removed 4 bases from V and 1 base from J, with 13 bases in between. Germline-derived CDR1 and CDR2 are SGDLS and YYNGEE. This CDR3 has 15 residues. CDR3 bases: TGTGCCAGCAGCTCCCTGCGGAGCCGCACAGATACGCAGTATTTT. Translated, it gives CASSSLRSRTDTQYF.

The chain couples TRBV7-9 to TRBJ2-7; D might be TRBD2 (5 bases). V lost 1 base and J lost 7, with 14 bases in between. The CDR3 has 14 amino acids. Germline CDR1 is SEHNR and CDR2 is FQNEAQ (reference sequence). For the CDR3, the DNA is TGTGCCAGCAGCTTAGACTCAATCTCGGGGGAGCAGTACTTC. Protein product: CASSLDSISGEQYF.

The DNA for the CDR3 is TGTGCCAGCAGTTACGGGGCAGGGGCAACTAATGAAAAACTGTTTTTT. This translates into CASSYGAGATNEKLFF. The chain uses TRBV6-6 and TRBJ1-4; maybe TRBD1 (6 bases). This CDR3 has 16 residues. V dropped 2 bases and J dropped 0 bases, with 10 bases sitting between them. CDR1 MNHNY and CDR2 SVGAGI come from the germline V gene (reference sequence).

The gene calls are TRBV11-3 and TRBJ1-2; a possible D gene is TRBD1 (5 bases). Trimming removed 5 bases from V and 8 bases from J, with 15 bases in between. The V gene's germline CDR1 is SGHNT and CDR2 YENEEA. CDR3 length equals 13 residues. The CDR3 here is CASSPGTLQGYTF. The CDR3 coding sequence is TGTGCCAGCAGCCCGGGGACTTTGCAGGGCTACACCTTC.

The chain is built from TRBV6-5 and TRBJ2-7, with unresolved D. Germline loops: CDR1 MNHEY, CDR2 SVGAGI. Trimming took 6 bases from V and 0 from J, leaving 6 bases between them. The CDR3 sequence is 12 residues long. CDR3 sequence (DNA): TGTGCCAGCAGACCAGACTCCTACGAGCAGTACTTC. It encodes CASRPDSYEQYF.